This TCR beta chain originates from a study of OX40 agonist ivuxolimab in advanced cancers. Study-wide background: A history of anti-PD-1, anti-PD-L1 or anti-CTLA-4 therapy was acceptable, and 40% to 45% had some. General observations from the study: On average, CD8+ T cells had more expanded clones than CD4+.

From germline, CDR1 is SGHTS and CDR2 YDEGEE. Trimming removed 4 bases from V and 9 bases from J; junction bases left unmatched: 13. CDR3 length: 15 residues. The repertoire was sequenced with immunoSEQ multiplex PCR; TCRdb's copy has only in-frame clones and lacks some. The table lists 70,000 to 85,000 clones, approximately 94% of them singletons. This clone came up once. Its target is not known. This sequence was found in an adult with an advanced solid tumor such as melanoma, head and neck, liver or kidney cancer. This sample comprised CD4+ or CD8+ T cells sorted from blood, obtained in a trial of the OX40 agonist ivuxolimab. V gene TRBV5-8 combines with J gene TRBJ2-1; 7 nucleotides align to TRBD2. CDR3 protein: CASSPPRDYYIEQFF. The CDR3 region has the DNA TGTGCCAGCAGCCCGCCCCGGGACTACTATATTGAGCAGTTCTTC.